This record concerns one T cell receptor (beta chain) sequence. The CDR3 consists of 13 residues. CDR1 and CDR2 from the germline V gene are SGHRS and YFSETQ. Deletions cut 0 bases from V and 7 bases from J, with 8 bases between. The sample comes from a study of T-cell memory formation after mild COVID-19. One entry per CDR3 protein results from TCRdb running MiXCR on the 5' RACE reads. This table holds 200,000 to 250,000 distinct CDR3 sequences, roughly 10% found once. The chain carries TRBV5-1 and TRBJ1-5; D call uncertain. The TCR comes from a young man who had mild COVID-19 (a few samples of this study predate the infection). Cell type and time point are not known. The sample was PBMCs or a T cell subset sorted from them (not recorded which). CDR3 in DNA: TGCGCCAGCAGCTTGGAAATAGGCCAGCCCCAGCATTTT. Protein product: CASSLEIGQPQHF.